These 23 T cell receptor beta chains came from one sample sequenced in a study of cytomegalovirus exposure and HLA in healthy donors. The PCR made use of 60 Vbeta and 13 Jbeta primers. Here immunoSEQ multiplex PCR was the method, and the copy in TCRdb shows in-frame clones only, minus some. The sample contains more than 80,000 clones, about two thirds of which appear only once. Material for sequencing was PBMCs. The receptors come from a female donor in good health and CMV-seronegative.

This sequence joins TRBV5-4 and TRBJ1-1; weak D call: TRBD1 (5 bases). The germline V gene has CDR1 SGHNT and CDR2 YYREEE (reference sequence). CDR3 length: 13 residues. V was cut by 3 bases and J by 3 bases, with 9 bases left in between. Here the CDR3 DNA reads TGTGCCAGCAGCTGGGGGGAGGACACTGAAGCTTTCTTT. Its translation: CASSWGEDTEAFF.

This clone was counted between two and nine times. The rearrangement links TRBV14 to TRBJ2-3, with TRBD2 matching 8 bases. The CDR3 totals 14 residues. Germline values: CDR1 SGHDN, CDR2 FVKESK. J gave up 6 bases and V 4 bases, and 6 bases lay outside the gene matches. The CDR3 nucleotides read TGTGCCAGCAGCCCCCGGACTAGCTTGGATACGCAGTATTTT. Translation: CASSPRTSLDTQYF.

A note on this clone: A junction end diverges from the germline sequence, so it may reflect a read error. The gene calls are TRBV11-3 and TRBJ2-1; TRBD2 matches at 14 bases. The CDR3 sequence is 18 residues long. CDR1 and CDR2 from the germline V gene are SGHNT and YENEEA. Written as DNA, the CDR3 is TGTGCCAGCAGCTCGAAACCCCTCGGGACTAGCGGGAGAAGTAGTCTGATCTTC. This sequence encodes CASSSKPLGTSGRSSLIF.

The genes are TRBV19 and TRBJ1-4; 7 bases are a match to TRBD1. The J segment lost 0 bases and the V segment lost 6 bases, leaving 1 base of the junction unmatched. The CDR3 has 14 amino acids. The germline V gene encodes CDR1 LNHDA and CDR2 SQIVND (reference sequence). CDR3 sequence reads: CASSGTATNEKLFF. DNA of the CDR3: TGTGCCAGTAGCGGGACAGCAACTAATGAAAAACTGTTTTTT.

The gene calls are TRBV27 and TRBJ2-2; a possible D gene is TRBD1 (6 bases). Deletions cut 8 bases from V and 5 bases from J, with 15 bases between. In germline, CDR1 is MNHEY, CDR2 SMNVEV (reference sequence). This CDR3 comprises 14 residues. CDR3 DNA sequence: TGTGCCAGCTCCCTCGACAGGAGGACCGGGGAGCTGTTTTTT. Translation gives CASSLDRRTGELFF.

The chain couples TRBV6-1 to TRBJ2-7; 14 bases agree with TRBD2. This CDR3 region has 13 residues. With 8 bases clipped from V and 7 bases from J, the junction kept 4 bases outside the gene matches. Germline V CDR1 and CDR2: MNHNS, SASEGT. CDR3 amino acids: CASGLAGGREQYF. CDR3 DNA: TGTGCCAGCGGACTAGCGGGAGGTAGGGAGCAGTACTTC.

V and J are TRBV6-1 and TRBJ2-1; 7 nucleotides agree with TRBD1. The CDR3 extends over 15 amino acids. V gave up 6 bases and J gave up 4 bases; unmatched junction bases: 9. Germline V lookup: CDR1 MNHNS, CDR2 SASEGT. The CDR3 loop is CASSPPGQSYNEQFF. For the CDR3, the DNA is TGTGCCAGCAGCCCACCGGGACAGTCGTACAATGAGCAGTTCTTC.

The chain is built from TRBV15 and TRBJ2-3, with 9 positions matching TRBD2. CDR1 is LNHNV, CDR2 YYDKDF, per germline (reference sequence). The CDR3 is 15 amino acids. J was trimmed by 6 bases and V by 0 bases; bases with no gene match: 4. In nucleotides, the CDR3 is TGTGCCACCAGCAGAGAGAGGCGGGGGGGGGATACGCAGTATTTT. The encoded protein is CATSRERRGGDTQYF.

The chain carries TRBV16 and TRBJ2-1, with 10 bases fitting TRBD2. The V segment lost 1 base and the J segment 0 bases; nucleotides outside the gene matches: 3. The CDR3 consists of 17 residues. Germline values: CDR1 KGHSY, CDR2 FQNENV. CDR3 protein: CASSQLASGSSYNEQFF. As DNA, the CDR3 is TGTGCCAGCAGCCAATTGGCTAGCGGGAGCTCCTACAATGAGCAGTTCTTC.

The V call is TRBV15, the J call TRBJ2-2; 10 bases are a match to TRBD2. The junction had 12 bases not matched to a gene; V was cut back by 4 bases and J by 4 bases. CDR3 size: 18 residues. The germline V gene encodes CDR1 LNHNV and CDR2 YYDKDF (reference sequence). The chain's CDR3 is CATSKDRRSSGSTGELFF. In DNA form, the CDR3 reads TGTGCCACCAGCAAGGATCGAAGGTCTAGCGGGAGCACCGGGGAGCTGTTTTTT.

This clone occurred a few times. This rearrangement joins TRBV7-9 to TRBJ2-3, with D possibly being TRBD2 (5 bases). V was cut by 6 bases and J by 3 bases, with 22 bases left in between. The germline CDR1 and CDR2 sequences are SEHNR and FQNEAQ (reference sequence). The CDR3 extends over 17 amino acids. In nucleotides, the CDR3 is TGTGCCAGCAGGATGCCCACCATGTTTCGGGAAACAGATACGCAGTATTTT. Translating gives CASRMPTMFRETDTQYF.

The chain links TRBV7-3 to TRBJ2-1; TRBD2 matches 7 bases. Germline assignment: CDR1 SGHTA and CDR2 FQGTGA. There are 12 residues in the CDR3. V dropped 4 bases and J dropped 8; count of bases not matched to a gene: 2. This chain's CDR3 is CASSSGRDEQFF. CDR3 DNA: TGTGCCAGCAGCTCAGGGAGGGATGAGCAGTTCTTC.

This clone has just a few counts. The chain joins TRBV5-5 to TRBJ2-1; perhaps TRBD2 as D (5 bases). CDR1 and CDR2 (germline): SGHKS, YYEKEE (reference sequence). CDR3 length: 14 residues. V gave up 9 bases and J gave up 5 bases, with 18 bases separating them. This chain's CDR3 is CATMTIRFNNEQFF. The CDR3 bases are TGTGCCACTATGACTATCAGGTTTAACAATGAGCAGTTCTTC.

This chain connects TRBV29-1 to TRBJ2-7, with D tentatively TRBD2 (6 bases). The germline V gene encodes CDR1 SQVTM and CDR2 ANQGSEA. Trimming took off 4 bases at V and 1 base at J, with 14 bases between the two ends. The CDR3 runs to 14 residues. The CDR3 DNA is TGCAGCGTTGTTCGGCGGGATAGGTCCTACGAGCAGTACTTC. Protein product: CSVVRRDRSYEQYF.

V and J are TRBV29-1 and TRBJ2-1; D is perhaps TRBD2 (5 bases). Trimming removed 5 bases at V and 7 bases at J, with 12 bases between. Germline assignment: CDR1 SQVTM and CDR2 ANQGSEA. This CDR3 has 12 amino acids. The CDR3, as DNA: TGCAGCGTTACTTATCAGCGGAATGAGCAGTTCTTC. Its translation: CSVTYQRNEQFF.

The sample holds one count of this clone. The chain employs TRBV7-3 and TRBJ2-3, with 10 bases fitting TRBD2. CDR3 size: 16 residues. In germline, CDR1 is SGHTA, CDR2 FQGTGA. Trimming cost V 3 bases and J 2 bases; bases outside gene matches: 5. This CDR3 reads CASSFRTSGPTDTQYF. The CDR3 nucleotides are TGTGCCAGCAGCTTTAGGACTAGCGGTCCCACAGATACGCAGTATTTT.

The chain is built from TRBV27 and TRBJ2-1, with 8 bases aligning to TRBD1. V was pared by 4 bases and J by 2 bases, with 7 bases of the junction left unmatched. The germline V gene has CDR1 MNHEY and CDR2 SMNVEV (reference sequence). This CDR3 is built from 16 residues. As DNA, the CDR3 is TGTGCCAGCAGTTATCGGGGACAGGAGCCCTACAATGAGCAGTTCTTC. Its protein is CASSYRGQEPYNEQFF.

The V gene is TRBV20-1, the J gene TRBJ2-5, with D hard to call. The end of the DNA aligns better with TRBJ2-7, so the J call may be wrong. Germline V gene sequence: CDR1 DFQATT, CDR2 SNEGSKA (reference sequence). CDR3 length: 11 amino acids. CDR3 sequence: CSARHDYEQYF. Written as DNA, the CDR3 is TGCAGTGCTAGACACGACTACGAGCAGTACTTC.

The chain joins TRBV19 to TRBJ2-2; D gene unclear. CDR1 LNHDA and CDR2 SQIVND come from the germline V gene (reference sequence). There are 12 residues in the CDR3. V was clipped by 8 bases and J by 6 bases, with 10 bases between them. The CDR3 region is CASRGSAGELFF. The CDR3 DNA follows: TGTGCCAGTCGCGGATCGGCCGGGGAGCTGTTTTTT.

The V call is TRBV7-8, the J call TRBJ2-7; a possible D gene is TRBD2 (6 bases). Trimming removed 5 bases at V and 6 bases at J, with 17 bases between. Looked up from germline, CDR1 is SGHVS and CDR2 is FQNEAQ. The CDR3 runs 14 residues. DNA for the CDR3: TGTGCCAGCAGCCCGACGCGGGGTAGGGGCGAGCAGTACTTC. Residues: CASSPTRGRGEQYF.

The chain has TRBV11-3 and TRBJ2-7; D is possibly TRBD1 (5 bases). The CDR3 runs to 14 residues. Germline V gene lookup returns CDR1 SGHNT and CDR2 YENEEA. V was cut by 0 bases and J by 3 bases, with 9 bases left in between. DNA for the CDR3: TGTGCCAGCAGCTTAGAAGGGGTTCACTACGAGCAGTACTTC. Translation gives CASSLEGVHYEQYF.

This clone was detected a few times. Here the CDR3 DNA reads TGTGCCAGCAGCCCTGGACAGGCCGGAGGGGGCTACACCTTC. Protein sequence: CASSPGQAGGGYTF. This chain links TRBV5-5 with TRBJ1-2; TRBD1 aligns across 7 bases. Germline CDR1 and CDR2: SGHKS and YYEKEE (reference sequence). Losses at the gene ends were 4 bases for V and 8 bases for J; bases not matched to a gene: 11. This CDR3 is built from 14 residues.

The chain couples TRBV27 to TRBJ2-7; 8 positions match TRBD2. CDR1 MNHEY and CDR2 SMNVEV come from the germline V gene (reference sequence). After removal of 1 base from V and 3 bases from J, the junction contained 8 bases not matched to a gene. This CDR3 spans 16 amino acids. The CDR3, as DNA: TGTGCCAGCAGTTTATTCCCCGGGACTAGTCTCTACGAGCAGTACTTC. It codes for CASSLFPGTSLYEQYF.